This TCR beta chain was sequenced during a study of T-cell reconstitution after alpha-beta-depleted transplantation in children. Study results and limitations: Fresh T-cell production supplied most of the T-cell counts and diversity seen one year after transplant.

CDR3 size: 17 residues. Germline loops: CDR1 SGHAT, CDR2 FQNNGV. Trimming pared 0 bases from V and 1 base from J, leaving 13 bases between. During its preparation, the TCRbeta library received unique molecular identifiers. TCRdb reanalysed the PCR reads using MiXCR and keeps one entry per CDR3 protein. The sample lists 25,000 to 30,000 distinct CDR3 sequences, over 5% seen once, with around 7% in the top ten. This clonotype was detected ten times or more. Its antigen is unidentified. The sequence came from a male patient aged 5 to 17 who had a stem cell transplant for acute myeloid leukemia, so the T cells may come from the graft donor. V and J are TRBV11-2 and TRBJ2-1; D may be TRBD1 (5 bases). The sample was PBMCs, mostly from graft donor cells, taken 180 days after TCRalphabeta/CD19-depleted stem cell transplant. DNA for the CDR3: TGTGCCAGCAGCTTAGATTGGTCAGGGCGGTCCTACAATGAGCAGTTCTTC. Residues: CASSLDWSGRSYNEQFF.